This TCR beta chain was documented in a study of OX40 agonist ivuxolimab in advanced cancers. Looking at the study overall: Melanoma, hepatocellular carcinoma, head and neck or renal cell cancer occurred in dose-escalation patients.

Some clones are missing from TCRdb's copy, which holds only in-frame ones; the method was immunoSEQ multiplex PCR. The data show tens of thousands of clones, approximately 90% seen once. Notes on this clone: Its antigen is currently unknown.

Study-wide results and limits: Clonal expansion among partial responders at 0.1-3.0 mg/kg ranked near the lowest. Low normalized T-cell clonal expansion was additionally recorded for some nonresponders.

The V gene end was trimmed by 0 bases and the J gene end by 10 bases; junction bases not matched to a gene: 5. Germline CDR1 is MRHNA and CDR2 is SNTAGT. The CDR3 is 14 residues long. Systemic immunosuppression or a history of autoimmune disease excluded patients. Sequences were derived from CD4+ or CD8+ T cells sorted from blood, sampled in a trial of the OX40 agonist ivuxolimab. This sequence joins TRBV6-4 and TRBJ2-1, with 8 bases that match TRBD1. This TCR was recovered from an adult with an advanced solid tumor such as melanoma, head and neck, liver or kidney cancer. The CDR3 here is CASSDSYRGSEQFF. CDR3 in DNA: TGTGCCAGCAGTGACTCTTACAGGGGGAGCGAGCAGTTCTTC.